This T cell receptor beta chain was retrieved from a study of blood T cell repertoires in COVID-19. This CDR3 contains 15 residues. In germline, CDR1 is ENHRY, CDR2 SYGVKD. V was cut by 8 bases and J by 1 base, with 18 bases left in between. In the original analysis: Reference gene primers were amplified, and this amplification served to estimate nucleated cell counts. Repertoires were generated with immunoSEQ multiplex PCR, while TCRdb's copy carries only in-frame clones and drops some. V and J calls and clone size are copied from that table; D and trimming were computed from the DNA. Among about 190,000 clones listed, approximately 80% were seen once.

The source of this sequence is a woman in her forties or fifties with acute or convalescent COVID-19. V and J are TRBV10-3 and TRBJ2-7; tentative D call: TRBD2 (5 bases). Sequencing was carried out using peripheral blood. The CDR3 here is CAIGGSELFSYEQYF. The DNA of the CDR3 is TGTGCCATCGGAGGTTCAGAACTATTTTCCTACGAGCAGTACTTC.